The present TCR beta chain was sequenced within a study of blood T cell repertoires in COVID-19 (TCRdb year 2020). General notes on the study: Samples from collaborators originated in the United States, Italy and Spain and spanned both the acute and convalescent phases of COVID-19. The material from the prospective study consisted of cDNA or gDNA derived from T cells, B-cell-depleted T cells, or PBMCs. Subjects who had been exposed to COVID-19, were actively infected with it, or had recovered from it provided the deeply sampled blood TCRbeta repertoires that made up the dataset. The repertoires were made available in a free public database intended to serve as a resource for research on the immune response to SARS-CoV-2. Samples were obtained from the ongoing ImmuneRACE study (first 160 participants) and from 1,254 subjects provided by 6 global collaborators. The sample metadata nearly always contained a de-identified subject ID, COVID-19 status, age in years and sex. Where HLA class I and class II types were available, the types were taken from metadata supplied by the sample provider, not from assay-based typing.

The immunoSEQ Assay, a bias-controlled multiplex PCR, was used to amplify TCRbeta CDR3 regions from genomic DNA. For the original study's pipeline: Within the assay, amplification of reference gene primers was used to estimate how many nucleated cells each sample contained. Sequence reads were collapsed and filtered to measure the absolute abundance of every unique TCRbeta CDR3 rearrangement. For each sample, productive Simpson clonality was calculated as the square root of Simpson's diversity index over productive rearrangements. Here the immuneACCESS table is served through TCRdb, limited to in-frame sequences with V and J called. Missing clones are a known gap in these copies; in checked studies unresolved V genes cover under half, and the rest lacks a known reason. That table is the source of V, J and clone size, and D and trimming were worked out from the DNA. This sample lists around 68,000 clones; around 86% were detected once. Over 2.5% of the sample comes from the top ten.

Collaborating institutions collected whole blood in K2EDTA tubes following their own protocols. Collaborator samples were shipped for TCRbeta analysis as frozen whole blood, isolated PBMCs, or DNA extracted from either sample type. Study-wide findings and limitations: The amount of clinical and demographic metadata varied by source and participant and was provided uncurated.

On this clone itself: This receptor's antigen is unknown. No much larger clone is present one base from it, and per-base qualities are unavailable.

The clonotype comes from an elderly man with acute or convalescent COVID-19. The sequenced material came from peripheral blood.

CDR3 sequence: CASSLAPSSYWRENTGELFF. The DNA sequence is given as TGCGCCAGCAGCTTGGCCCCCAGTTCGTACTGGCGGGAGAACACCGGGGAGCTGTTTTTT. The chain couples TRBV5-1 to TRBJ2-2; TRBD2 might be the D gene, on 6 matching bases. Taken from cysteine to phenylalanine, the CDR3 has 20 residues. Of all the DNA, just the CDR3 is kept, 60 bases in frame from base 1. Reading the germline V gene gives CDR1 SGHRS and CDR2 YFSETQ. V is pared back by 0 bases and J by 1 base, with 22 bases lying between the germline termini. Joined to the reference TRBV5-1 and TRBJ2-2 proteins, this CDR3 gives the full variable domain: KAGVTQTPRYLIKTRGQQVTLSCSPISGHRSVSWYQQTPGQGLQFLFEYFSETQRNKGNFPGRFSGRQFSNSRSEMNVSTLELGDSALYLCASSLAPSSYWRENTGELFFGEGSRLTVL.